This T cell receptor (beta chain) was recovered during a study of blood T cell repertoires in COVID-19 (TCRdb year 2020). With respect to the entire study: Collaborator samples came from the United States, Italy and Spain and covered acute and convalescent phases of COVID-19. The samples were drawn from the first 160 participants of the ongoing ImmuneRACE study and from some 1,300 subjects provided by 6 global collaborators. The repertoires were released in a freely available public database intended as a resource for research on the immune response to SARS-CoV-2. Subjects who had been exposed to COVID-19, were actively infected with it, or had recovered from it provided the deeply sampled blood TCRbeta repertoires that made up the dataset. A de-identified subject ID, COVID-19 status, age in years and sex were almost always included in the sample metadata. The prospective study material was composed of cDNA or gDNA derived from T cells, B-cell-depleted T cells, or PBMCs. Where HLA class I and class II types were available, the types were taken from metadata supplied by the sample provider, not from assay-based typing. The investigation overall reported the following: The quantity of clinical and demographic metadata differed by source and by participant and was supplied without curation.

TCRbeta CDR3 regions were amplified from genomic DNA using the immunoSEQ Assay, a bias-controlled multiplex PCR. The authors' analysis ran thus. Within the assay, amplification of reference gene primers was used to estimate how many nucleated cells each sample contained. Sequence reads were collapsed and filtered to measure the absolute abundance of every unique TCRbeta CDR3 rearrangement. For each sample, productive Simpson clonality was calculated by taking the square root of Simpson's diversity index across productive rearrangements. TCRdb mirrors the immuneACCESS table, restricted to in-frame sequences. Some clones are absent from its copies; in checked studies, under half trace to an unresolved V gene, and the reason for the others is unknown. D and trimming were read from the DNA, whereas the V and J calls and clone size are those reported in that table. Here the sample has 120,000 to 150,000 clones; 88% occur a single time. The top ten constitute 2.3% of the sample.

This clone was found once. What antigen it recognizes has not been identified. No clone much larger than this one lies a single base away; base qualities are absent. Trimming removed 5 bases from V and 6 bases from J; the gene matches leave 9 bases unexplained. Measured from the cysteine to the phenylalanine, the CDR3 is 14 residues long. CDR3 DNA only is kept here, 42 bases in frame from base 1. From the germline V gene, CDR1 is SNHLY and CDR2 is FYNNEI. Collaborating institutions collected whole blood in K2EDTA tubes following their own protocols. For TCRbeta analysis, collaborator samples were shipped as frozen whole blood, as isolated PBMCs, or as DNA extracted from either sample type.

Here the chain combines TRBV2 and TRBJ1-2, with 7 bases aligning to TRBD1. The sequence was obtained from a human donor in a cohort sampled during active COVID-19. Material: peripheral blood. This receptor carries the CDR3 CASSKATGTDGYTF. The DNA sequence follows: TGTGCCAGCAGTAAGGCGACAGGGACCGATGGCTACACCTTC. With all but the CDR3 taken from the reference TRBV2 and TRBJ1-2 genes, the full variable domain is: EPEVTQTPSHQVTQMGQEVILRCVPISNHLYFYWYRQILGQKVEFLVSFYNNEISEKSEIFDDQFSVERPDGSNFTLKIRSTKLEDSAMYFCASSKATGTDGYTFGSGTRLTVV.